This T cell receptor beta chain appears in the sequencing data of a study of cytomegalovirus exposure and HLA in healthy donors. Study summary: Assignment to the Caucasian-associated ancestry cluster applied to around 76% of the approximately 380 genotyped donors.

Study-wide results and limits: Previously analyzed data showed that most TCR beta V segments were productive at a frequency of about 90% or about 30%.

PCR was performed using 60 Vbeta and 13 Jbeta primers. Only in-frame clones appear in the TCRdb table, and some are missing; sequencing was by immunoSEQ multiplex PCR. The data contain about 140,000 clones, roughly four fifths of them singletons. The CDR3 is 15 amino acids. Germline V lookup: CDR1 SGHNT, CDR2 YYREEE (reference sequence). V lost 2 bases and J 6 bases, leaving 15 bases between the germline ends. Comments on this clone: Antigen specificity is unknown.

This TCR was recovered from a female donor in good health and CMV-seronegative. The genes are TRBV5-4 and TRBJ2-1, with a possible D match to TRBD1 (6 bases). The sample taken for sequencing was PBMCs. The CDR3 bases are TGTGCCAGCAGCTTTGGACAGATGGGGAGCAATGAGCAGTTCTTC. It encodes CASSFGQMGSNEQFF.